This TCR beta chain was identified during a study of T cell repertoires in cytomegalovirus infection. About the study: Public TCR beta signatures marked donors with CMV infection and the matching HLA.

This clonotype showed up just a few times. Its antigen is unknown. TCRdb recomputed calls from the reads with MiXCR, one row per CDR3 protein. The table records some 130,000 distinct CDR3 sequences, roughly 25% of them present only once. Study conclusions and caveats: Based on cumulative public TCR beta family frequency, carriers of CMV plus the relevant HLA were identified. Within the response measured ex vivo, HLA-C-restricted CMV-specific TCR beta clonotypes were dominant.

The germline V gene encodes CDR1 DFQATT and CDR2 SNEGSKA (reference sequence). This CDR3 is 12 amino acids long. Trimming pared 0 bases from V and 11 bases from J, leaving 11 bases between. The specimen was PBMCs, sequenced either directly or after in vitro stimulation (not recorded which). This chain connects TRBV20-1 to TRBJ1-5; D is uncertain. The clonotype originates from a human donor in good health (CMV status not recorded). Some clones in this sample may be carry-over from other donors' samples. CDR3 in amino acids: CSARDPVETQHF. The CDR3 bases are TGCAGTGCTAGAGACCCCGTCGAGACCCAGCATTTT.